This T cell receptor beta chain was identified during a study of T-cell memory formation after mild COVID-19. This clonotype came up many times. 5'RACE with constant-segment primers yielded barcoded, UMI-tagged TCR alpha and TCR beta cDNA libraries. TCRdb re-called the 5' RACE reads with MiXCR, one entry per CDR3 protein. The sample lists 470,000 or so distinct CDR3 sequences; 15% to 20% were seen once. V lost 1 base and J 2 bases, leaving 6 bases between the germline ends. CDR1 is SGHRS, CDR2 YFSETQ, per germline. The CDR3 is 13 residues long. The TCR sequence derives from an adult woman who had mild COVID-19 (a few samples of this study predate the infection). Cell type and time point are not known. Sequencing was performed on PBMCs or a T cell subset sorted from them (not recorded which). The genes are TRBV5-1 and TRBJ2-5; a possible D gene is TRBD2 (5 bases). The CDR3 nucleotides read TGCGCCAGCAGCTTGAGCGGTCAAGAGACCCAGTACTTC. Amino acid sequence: CASSLSGQETQYF.